This T cell receptor beta chain was captured in a study of cytomegalovirus exposure and HLA in healthy donors. Study at large: Researchers found that roughly 81% of 350 to 500 genotyped donors fell within the Caucasian-associated ancestry cluster.

Overall study findings and caveats: Later analysis placed DRB1 highest and HLA-C lowest in TCR association rates, which differed by HLA locus. Near-uniform donor sequencing depth was presumed by presence/absence analyses. Serostatus for CMV was the only available immune exposure information.

There are 15 residues in the CDR3. Deletions cut 0 bases from V and 3 bases from J, with 12 bases between. CDR1 and CDR2 (germline): SGHNT, YYREEE (reference sequence). With 60 Vbeta and 13 Jbeta primers, the PCR was carried out. TCRdb's copy holds only in-frame clones and misses some; the assay was immunoSEQ multiplex PCR. The data contain some 120,000 clones, approximately 85% of them seen just once; the ten biggest clones take up around 11%. This clone was picked up one time. Its target is not known. The source material was PBMCs. The source of this sequence is a male donor in good health and CMV-seropositive. V usage is TRBV5-4 and J usage is TRBJ1-2, with D hard to call. As DNA, the CDR3 is TGTGCCAGCAGCTTGGACCCGGGGTTTGACTATGGCTACACCTTC. Translated, it gives CASSLDPGFDYGYTF.